The 8 T cell receptor beta chains presented below share a single source sample, sequenced in a study of blood T cell repertoires in COVID-19. Produced via immunoSEQ multiplex PCR; TCRdb's table is partial and in-frame only. This table has some 300,000 clones, approximately 91% appearing once. The sequenced material came from PBMCs or T cells enriched from blood (not recorded which). These receptors all stem from a woman in her 30s who had been exposed to COVID-19.

V usage is TRBV19 and J usage is TRBJ1-2; D is perhaps TRBD1 (5 bases). Trimming removed 3 bases at V and 4 bases at J, with 9 bases between. Per the germline V gene, CDR1 is LNHDA and CDR2 is SQIVND (reference sequence). CDR3 length: 13 residues. The chain's CDR3 is CASSIGDSYGYTF. The CDR3 nucleotides are TGTGCCAGTAGTATCGGAGACAGCTATGGCTACACCTTC.

The chain links TRBV20-1 to TRBJ1-2; possible D gene TRBD1, 5 bases. The CDR3 is 11 residues long. Germline CDR1 is DFQATT and CDR2 is SNEGSKA (reference sequence). The V gene lost 3 bases and the J gene lost 7 bases, with 9 bases spanning the gap. CDR3 amino acids: CSARFRAGYTF. The DNA for the CDR3 is TGCAGTGCTAGGTTCAGGGCTGGCTACACCTTC.

V gene TRBV28 combines with J gene TRBJ2-7; weak D call: TRBD1 (6 bases). The CDR3 has 13 amino acids. V shed 6 bases and J shed 5 bases, with 14 bases lying between them. The germline CDR1 and CDR2 sequences are MDHEN and SYDVKM. This chain's CDR3 is CASSIDRTNEQYF. The CDR3 DNA reads as TGTGCCAGCAGCATTGACAGGACCAACGAGCAGTACTTC.

The chain employs TRBV3-1 (or the pseudogene TRBV3-2) and TRBJ2-7; possible D gene TRBD1, 6 bases. The V end was cut by 4 bases, the J end by 6 bases, with 22 bases between. Germline CDR1 and CDR2: LGHDT and YNNKEL (reference sequence). CDR3 size: 16 residues. The CDR3 DNA follows: TGTGCCAGCAGCCTCGGGCTAGGGACATTAGGACTCGAGCAGTACTTC. Protein sequence: CASSLGLGTLGLEQYF.

This rearrangement joins TRBV15 to TRBJ2-7; D is perhaps TRBD1 (6 bases). The CDR3 consists of 15 residues. V was trimmed by 3 bases and J by 4 bases, leaving 16 bases between them. Germline loops: CDR1 LNHNV, CDR2 YYDKDF (reference sequence). The CDR3 is CATSSPRGGPYEQYF. CDR3 nucleotide sequence: TGTGCCACCAGCAGCCCTAGAGGGGGTCCGTACGAGCAGTACTTC.

The genes are TRBV9 and TRBJ1-4; D remains ambiguous. V was cut by 0 bases and J by 5 bases, with 8 bases left in between. Per the germline V gene, CDR1 is SGDLS and CDR2 is YYNGEE. This CDR3 spans 14 amino acids. CDR3 in amino acids: CASSVAAGNEKLFF. The CDR3 DNA reads TGTGCCAGCAGCGTAGCGGCGGGGAATGAAAAACTGTTTTTT.

The chain couples TRBV15 to TRBJ2-1, with 11 bases that match TRBD1. With 1 base clipped from V and 4 bases from J, the junction kept 12 bases outside the gene matches. The CDR3 consists of 19 residues. CDR1 LNHNV and CDR2 YYDKDF come from the germline V gene (reference sequence). The CDR3 spells CATSRVGQGAKGHYNEQFF. The CDR3 DNA follows: TGTGCCACCAGCAGAGTAGGACAGGGGGCCAAAGGCCATTACAATGAGCAGTTCTTC.

The chain links TRBV5-4 to TRBJ2-7, with a possible D match to TRBD1 (6 bases). The germline V gene has CDR1 SGHNT and CDR2 YYREEE (reference sequence). The CDR3 covers 14 residues. Trimming cost V 1 base and J 5 bases, with 13 bases left between them. The CDR3 here is CASSLSRGSHEQYF. DNA of the CDR3: TGTGCCAGCAGCTTGTCCAGGGGTAGTCACGAGCAGTACTTC.